This TCR beta chain stems from a study of early T cells in non-severe SARS-CoV-2 infection. Study summary: The study sequenced bulk RNA from unsorted whole blood, with chains unpaired. General study findings and limits: Matching against VDJdb likely underestimated virus-specific expansions, favoring anti-spike CD8.

In germline, CDR1 is KGHSH, CDR2 LQKENI. There are 13 residues in the CDR3. The V gene lost 3 bases and the J gene lost 1 base, with 6 bases spanning the gap. Attached unique molecular identifiers marked individual cDNA molecules. TCRdb used MiXCR to reprocess the 5' RACE reads, holding one entry per CDR3 protein. The data contain more than 75,000 distinct CDR3 sequences, about 13% of them singletons. At least ten counts were recorded for this clonotype. The antigen is undetermined. Sequences were obtained from whole blood. This TCR derives from an adult who was a healthcare worker with PCR-confirmed SARS-CoV-2 infection or an uninfected control (not recorded which). The chain is built from TRBV18 and TRBJ2-5, with D perhaps matching TRBD2 (6 bases). The CDR3 is CASSPGLQETQYF. The CDR3 bases are TGTGCCAGCTCACCGGGACTCCAAGAGACCCAGTACTTC.